This TCR beta chain was sequenced in a study of blood T cell repertoires in COVID-19. The overall study: Acute and convalescent COVID-19 samples came from the United States, Italy and Spain. Nucleic acid was either cDNA or gDNA, and it came from T cells, B-cell-depleted T cells, or PBMCs.

The CDR3 is 15 residues long. V dropped 1 base and J dropped 10 bases, with 18 bases sitting between them. Germline-derived CDR1 and CDR2 are SGHRS and YFSETQ. In the study's own analysis: Reference gene primer amplification gave nucleated cell count estimates. This table comes from immunoSEQ multiplex PCR, and its TCRdb copy is limited to in-frame clones, with some not included. The DNA was the basis for D and trimming; V, J and clone size are from that table. The data contain about 160,000 clones, more than 80% of them singletons. This sequence joins TRBV5-1 and TRBJ2-1; weak D call: TRBD1 (6 bases). Sequenced sample: peripheral blood. The clonotype originates from a man between 65 and 80 years old with acute or convalescent COVID-19. As DNA, the CDR3 is TGCGCCAGCAGCTTGACAGGGAGTGAAGTAAGGGAGCAGTTCTTC. This encodes CASSLTGSEVREQFF.